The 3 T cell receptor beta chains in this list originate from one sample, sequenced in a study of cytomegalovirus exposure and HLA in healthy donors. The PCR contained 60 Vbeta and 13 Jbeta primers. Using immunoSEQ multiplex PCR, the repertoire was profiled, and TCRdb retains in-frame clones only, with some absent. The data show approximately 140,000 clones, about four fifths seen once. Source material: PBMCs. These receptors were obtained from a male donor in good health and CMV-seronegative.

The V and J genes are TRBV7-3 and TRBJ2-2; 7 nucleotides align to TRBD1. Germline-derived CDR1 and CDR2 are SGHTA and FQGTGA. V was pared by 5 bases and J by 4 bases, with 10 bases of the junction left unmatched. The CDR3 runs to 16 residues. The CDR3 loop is CASSPEGARRTGELFF. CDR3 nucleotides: TGTGCCAGCAGCCCAGAGGGGGCGAGACGCACCGGGGAGCTGTTTTTT.

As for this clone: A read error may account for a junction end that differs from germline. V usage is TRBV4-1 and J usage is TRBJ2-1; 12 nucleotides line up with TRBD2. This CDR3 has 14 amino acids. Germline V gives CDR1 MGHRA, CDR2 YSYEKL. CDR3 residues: CASSQTGLAGLRVF. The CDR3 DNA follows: TGCGCCAGCAGCCAAACGGGACTAGCGGGCCTCCGGGTCTTC.

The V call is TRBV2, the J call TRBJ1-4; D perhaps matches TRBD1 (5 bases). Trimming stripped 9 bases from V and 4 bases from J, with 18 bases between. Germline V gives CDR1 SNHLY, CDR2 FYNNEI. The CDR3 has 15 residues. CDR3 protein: CARSNSGGVNEKLFF. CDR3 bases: TGTGCCAGATCAAATTCCGGAGGGGTTAATGAAAAACTGTTTTTT.